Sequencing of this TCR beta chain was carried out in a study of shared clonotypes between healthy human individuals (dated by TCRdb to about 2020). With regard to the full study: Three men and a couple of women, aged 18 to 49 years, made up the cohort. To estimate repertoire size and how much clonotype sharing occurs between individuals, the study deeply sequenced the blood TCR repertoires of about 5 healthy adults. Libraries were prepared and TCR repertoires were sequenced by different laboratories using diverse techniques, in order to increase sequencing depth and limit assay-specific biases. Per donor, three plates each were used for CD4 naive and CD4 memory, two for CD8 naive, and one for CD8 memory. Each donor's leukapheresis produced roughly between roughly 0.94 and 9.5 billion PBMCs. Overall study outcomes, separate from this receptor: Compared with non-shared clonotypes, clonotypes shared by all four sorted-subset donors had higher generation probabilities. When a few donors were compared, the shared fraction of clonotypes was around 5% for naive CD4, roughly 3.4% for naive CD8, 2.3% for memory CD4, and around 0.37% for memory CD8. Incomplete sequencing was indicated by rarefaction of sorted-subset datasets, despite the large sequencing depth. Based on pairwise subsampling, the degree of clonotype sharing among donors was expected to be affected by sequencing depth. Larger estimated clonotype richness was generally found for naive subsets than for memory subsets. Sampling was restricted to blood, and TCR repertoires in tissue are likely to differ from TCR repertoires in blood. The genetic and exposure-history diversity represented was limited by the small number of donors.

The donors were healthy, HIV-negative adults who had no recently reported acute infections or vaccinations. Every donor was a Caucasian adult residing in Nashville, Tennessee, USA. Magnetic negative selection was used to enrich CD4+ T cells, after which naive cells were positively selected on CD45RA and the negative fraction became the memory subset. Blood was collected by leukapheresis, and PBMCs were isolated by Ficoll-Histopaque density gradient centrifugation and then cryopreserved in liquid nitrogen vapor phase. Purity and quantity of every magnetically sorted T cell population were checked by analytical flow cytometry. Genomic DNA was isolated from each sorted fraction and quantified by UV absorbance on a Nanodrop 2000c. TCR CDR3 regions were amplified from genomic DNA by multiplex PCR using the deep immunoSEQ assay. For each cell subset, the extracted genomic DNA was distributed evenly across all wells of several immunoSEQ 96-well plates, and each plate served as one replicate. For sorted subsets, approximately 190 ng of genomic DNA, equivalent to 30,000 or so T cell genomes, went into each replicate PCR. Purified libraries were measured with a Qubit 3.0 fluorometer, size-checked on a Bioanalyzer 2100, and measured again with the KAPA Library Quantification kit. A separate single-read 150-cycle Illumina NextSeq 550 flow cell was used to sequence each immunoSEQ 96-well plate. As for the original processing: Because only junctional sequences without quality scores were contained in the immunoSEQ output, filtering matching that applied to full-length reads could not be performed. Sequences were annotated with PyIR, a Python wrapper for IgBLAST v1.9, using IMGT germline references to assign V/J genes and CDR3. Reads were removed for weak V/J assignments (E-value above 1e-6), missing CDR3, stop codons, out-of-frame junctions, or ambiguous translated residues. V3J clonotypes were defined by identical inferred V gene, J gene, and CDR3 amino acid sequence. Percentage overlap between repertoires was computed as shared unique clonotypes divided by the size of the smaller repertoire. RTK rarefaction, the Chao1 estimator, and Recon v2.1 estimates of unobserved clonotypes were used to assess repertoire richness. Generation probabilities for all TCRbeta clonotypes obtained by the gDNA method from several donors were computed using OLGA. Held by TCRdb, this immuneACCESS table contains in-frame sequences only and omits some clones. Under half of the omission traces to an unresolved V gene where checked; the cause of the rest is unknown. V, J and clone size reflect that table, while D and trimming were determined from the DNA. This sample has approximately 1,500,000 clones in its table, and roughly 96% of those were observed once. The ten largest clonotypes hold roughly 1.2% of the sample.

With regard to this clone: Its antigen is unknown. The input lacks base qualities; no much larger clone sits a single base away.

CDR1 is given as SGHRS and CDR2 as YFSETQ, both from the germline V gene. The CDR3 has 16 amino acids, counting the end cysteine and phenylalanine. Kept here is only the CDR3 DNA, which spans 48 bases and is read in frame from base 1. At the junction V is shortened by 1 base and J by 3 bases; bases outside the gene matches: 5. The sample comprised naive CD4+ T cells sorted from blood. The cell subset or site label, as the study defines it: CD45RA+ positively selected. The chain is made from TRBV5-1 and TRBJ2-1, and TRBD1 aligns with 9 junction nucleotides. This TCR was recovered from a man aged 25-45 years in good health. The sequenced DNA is TGCGCCAGCAGCTTGTCCGGGACAGGGCTCTACAATGAGCAGTTCTTC. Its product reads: CASSLSGTGLYNEQFF.